A single sample gave rise to the 32 T cell receptor beta chains below, sequenced in a study of cytomegalovirus exposure and HLA in healthy donors. Primers: 60 Vbeta forward and 13 Jbeta reverse. Sequencing was performed with immunoSEQ multiplex PCR; in TCRdb, only in-frame clones are kept and a portion is missing. The data hold around 100,000 clones, with around 66% observed a single time. The sequenced material came from PBMCs. These receptors all stem from a woman between 50 and 59 years old in good health and CMV-seronegative.

The chain has TRBV7-9 and TRBJ2-5; 13 bases are shared with TRBD2. After removal of 5 bases from V and 0 bases from J, the junction contained 3 bases not matched to a gene. The CDR3 contains 16 residues. The germline CDR1 and CDR2 sequences are SEHNR and FQNEAQ (reference sequence). DNA of the CDR3: TGTGCCAGCAGCACTAGCGGGGGGGGATACCAAGAGACCCAGTACTTC. Translated, it gives CASSTSGGGYQETQYF.

This clone was seen only a few times. The chain is built from TRBV7-8 and TRBJ1-2; maybe TRBD1 (6 bases). Germline V lookup: CDR1 SGHVS, CDR2 FQNEAQ. Trimming pared 4 bases from V and 10 bases from J, leaving 13 bases between. This CDR3 has 12 residues. The CDR3 region is CASSSARGAYTF. The CDR3 DNA sequence: TGTGCCAGCAGCTCAGCTCGGGGGGCCTACACCTTC.

The chain uses TRBV10-3 and TRBJ2-3, with 9 bases identical to TRBD2. In germline, CDR1 is ENHRY, CDR2 SYGVKD. V shed 8 bases, J shed 0 bases, and the junction held 3 bases outside the gene matches. This CDR3 has 14 residues. In nucleotides, the CDR3 is TGTGCCATCTCGCGGGAGGGCAGCACAGATACGCAGTATTTT. As protein: CAISREGSTDTQYF.

This clone has a single count. The chain links TRBV5-1 to TRBJ2-5, with D perhaps matching TRBD2 (5 bases). The DNA end is more similar to TRBJ2-7, so the J call may be wrong. This CDR3 contains 15 residues. The germline CDR1 and CDR2 sequences are SGHRS and YFSETQ. CDR3 DNA: TGCGCCAGCAGCTTGGGGGAGACGGCAGCCTACGAGCAGTACTTC. This encodes CASSLGETAAYEQYF.

The J gene is TRBJ2-1, the V gene TRBV4-2; 7 nucleotides match TRBD1. CDR1 is LGHNA and CDR2 is YNFKEQ in the germline V gene. The CDR3 contains 15 residues. Germline trimming cut 0 bases from V and 6 bases from J; bases unmatched to any gene: 5. CDR3 sequence reads: CASSQEGTGANEQFF. The CDR3 DNA follows: TGTGCCAGCAGCCAAGAGGGAACAGGGGCCAATGAGCAGTTCTTC.

The gene calls are TRBV19 and TRBJ2-5; a possible D gene is TRBD1 (6 bases). Per germline, CDR1 LNHDA and CDR2 SQIVND (reference sequence). The CDR3 runs to 17 residues. V lost 3 bases, J lost 6 bases, and 23 bases lay in between. The CDR3 reads CASSISPYRARRKTQYF. CDR3 nucleotide sequence: TGTGCCAGTAGTATTTCTCCCTACAGGGCCCGCCGGAAGACCCAGTACTTC. Variable domain in full (rest from reference TRBV19 and TRBJ2-5): DGGITQSPKYLFRKEGQNVTLSCEQNLNHDAMYWYRQDPGQGLRLIYYSQIVNDFQKGDIAEGYSVSREKKESFPLTVTSAQKNPTAFYLCASSISPYRARRKTQYFGPGTRLLVL.

This clone was counted a few times. V is TRBV2 and J is TRBJ2-7, with D perhaps TRBD1 (8 bases). This CDR3 spans 15 amino acids. The V end lost 6 bases, the J end lost 2 bases, and 17 bases lay between the germline ends. Germline CDR1 is SNHLY and CDR2 is FYNNEI. Here the CDR3 reads CASRQEQGGTYEQYF. The CDR3 DNA reads TGTGCCAGCAGACAGGAACAGGGGGGGACCTACGAGCAGTACTTC.

V is TRBV5-1 and J is TRBJ2-1; 9 bases map to TRBD2. J lost 9 bases, V lost 4 bases, and 8 bases had no gene match. Germline lookup yields CDR1 SGHRS and CDR2 YFSETQ. This CDR3 region has 14 residues. Written as DNA, the CDR3 is TGCGCCAGCAGCGGGGGACTAGCCAGACTTGAGCAGTTCTTC. This sequence encodes CASSGGLARLEQFF.

This rearrangement joins TRBV5-1 to TRBJ2-7; 9 bases align to TRBD2. Per the germline V gene, CDR1 is SGHRS and CDR2 is YFSETQ. V lost 0 bases, J lost 1 base, and 5 bases stayed unmatched. There are 16 residues in the CDR3. The CDR3 nucleotides are TGCGCCAGCAGCTTGGTGGCGGGAGGGCCTTCCTACGAGCAGTACTTC. This encodes CASSLVAGGPSYEQYF.

The V gene is TRBV6-4, the J gene TRBJ2-2; D may be TRBD2 (5 bases). V shed 0 bases and J shed 4 bases, with 12 bases lying between them. The CDR3 sequence is 16 residues long. The germline CDR1 and CDR2 sequences are MRHNA and SNTAGT. Written as DNA, the CDR3 is TGTGCCAGCAGTGACTCGAGACGGGGAGTCACCGGGGAGCTGTTTTTT. Translated: CASSDSRRGVTGELFF.

J is TRBJ2-7 and V is TRBV2, with a possible D match to TRBD2 (5 bases). The CDR3 sequence is 13 residues long. V was shortened by 7 bases and J by 7 bases, with 17 bases between the two germline ends. CDR1 is SNHLY and CDR2 is FYNNEI in the germline V gene. This CDR3 is CASTQTRPSEQYF. In DNA form, the CDR3 reads TGTGCCAGCACCCAAACTAGGCCGAGTGAGCAGTACTTC.

The chain has TRBV18 and TRBJ2-7; D not resolved. Trimming took 0 bases from V and 0 from J, leaving 9 bases between them. Germline V gives CDR1 KGHSH, CDR2 LQKENI. CDR3 size: 15 residues. Written as DNA, the CDR3 is TGTGCCAGCTCACCACCCCAGGCCTCCTCCTACGAGCAGTACTTC. Amino acids: CASSPPQASSYEQYF.

This clone showed up just once. The chain combines TRBV28 with TRBJ1-2, with D possibly TRBD1 on 5 matching bases. Germline CDR1 reads MDHEN; CDR2 reads SYDVKM. The CDR3 contains 13 residues. With 4 bases removed from V and 7 bases from J, the gap between germline ends came to 13 bases. The CDR3 region has the DNA TGTGCCAGCAGTTCCCCAGACAGTTTTGGCTACACCTTC. Its translation is CASSSPDSFGYTF.

In its sample, this clone was seen a few times. V gene TRBV6-4 combines with J gene TRBJ2-1, with unresolved D. V dropped 2 bases and J dropped 7 bases, with 15 bases sitting between them. CDR3 length: 15 amino acids. Germline values: CDR1 MRHNA, CDR2 SNTAGT. CDR3: CASSDRIGGGNEQFF. In DNA, the CDR3 is TGTGCCAGCAGTGACCGAATAGGCGGTGGAAATGAGCAGTTCTTC.

The J gene is TRBJ2-7, the V gene TRBV6-1; a weak D match, TRBD2 (6 bases). Germline values: CDR1 MNHNS, CDR2 SASEGT. Trimming cost V 6 bases and J 3 bases, with 18 bases left between them. CDR3 length: 15 residues. The CDR3 spells CASRATRERGYEQYF. The CDR3 region has the DNA TGTGCCAGCAGAGCTACTCGGGAGCGAGGCTACGAGCAGTACTTC.

V and J are TRBV18 and TRBJ2-1; D unresolved. CDR3 length equals 17 residues. Trimming shortened V by 4 bases and J by 3 bases, and 19 bases separated the two germline ends. Germline V gene lookup returns CDR1 KGHSH and CDR2 LQKENI. The CDR3 spells CASSLPGPTNIYNEQFF. For the CDR3, the DNA is TGTGCCAGCTCACTCCCGGGTCCCACGAACATCTACAATGAGCAGTTCTTC.

This clone turned up a few times. The chain links TRBV11-2 to TRBJ1-5, with D perhaps matching TRBD1 (6 bases). Trimming removed 6 bases from V and 3 bases from J, with 15 bases in between. CDR1 is SGHAT, CDR2 FQNNGV, per germline. The CDR3 spans 15 residues. Here the CDR3 DNA reads TGTGCCAGCAGTCCCGCCTGGGACAACAATCAGCCCCAGCATTTT. Translated: CASSPAWDNNQPQHF.

V is TRBV6-5 and J is TRBJ2-4; 7 bases align to TRBD2. V lost 6 bases, J lost 4 bases, and 9 bases stayed unmatched. Germline assignment: CDR1 MNHEY and CDR2 SVGAGI. The CDR3 runs 15 residues. CDR3 residues: CASSPGRAGKNIQYF. CDR3 in DNA: TGTGCCAGCAGCCCAGGGAGAGCGGGGAAAAACATTCAGTACTTC.

J is TRBJ1-1 and V is TRBV28, with D possibly being TRBD1 (6 bases). The CDR3 has 14 residues. The V and J ends lost 5 bases and 5 bases respectively, with 15 bases between them. The V gene's germline CDR1 is MDHEN and CDR2 SYDVKM. The CDR3 coding sequence is TGTGCCAGCAGTCCTACAGGGTCGGGGACTGAAGCTTTCTTT. Translated: CASSPTGSGTEAFF.

This rearrangement joins TRBV5-1 to TRBJ1-2; D may be TRBD1 (5 bases). Germline CDR1 is SGHRS and CDR2 is YFSETQ. Between the trimmed V and J ends, which lost 3 bases and 8 bases, there was a span of 23 bases. This CDR3 spans 16 amino acids. The CDR3 coding sequence is TGCGCCAGCAGCTCTTCAACGGGGGAAGTCGGTGGAGGCTACACCTTC. Translating it yields CASSSSTGEVGGGYTF.

The rearrangement joins TRBV14 to TRBJ2-1, with D possibly TRBD1 on 6 matching bases. V was cut by 4 bases and J by 5 bases, with 15 bases left in between. Germline loops: CDR1 SGHDN, CDR2 FVKESK. The CDR3 has 15 amino acids. The CDR3 spells CASSPFGQKNNEQFF. The CDR3 DNA reads TGTGCCAGCAGCCCTTTTGGACAGAAAAACAATGAGCAGTTCTTC.

Only a few counts were recorded for this clone. One end of the junction does not line up with germline, which may come from a read error. The CDR3 nucleotides are TGTTCCAGCAGCGAAGGACAGGGACGACGGGACTTC. Residues: CSSSEGQGRRDF. The rearrangement uses TRBV7-9 and TRBJ1-2; TRBD1 aligns across 8 bases. The CDR3 is made up of 12 amino acids. Germline CDR1 SEHNR, CDR2 FQNEAQ (reference sequence).

The chain combines TRBV6-1 with TRBJ2-5, with D unclear. Trimming shortened V by 2 bases and J by 9 bases, and 7 bases separated the two germline ends. Germline V gene sequence: CDR1 MNHNS, CDR2 SASEGT. The CDR3 spans 11 residues. The DNA of the CDR3 is TGTGCCAGCAGTGAATTACGGGCCCAGTACTTC. Protein: CASSELRAQYF.

This clone was detected only a few times. This chain joins TRBV7-9 and TRBJ2-3; the match to TRBD2 covers 9 bases. The CDR3 extends over 14 amino acids. Per germline, CDR1 SEHNR and CDR2 FQNEAQ (reference sequence). V was clipped by 5 bases and J by 4 bases; unmatched bases: 4. CDR3 loop: CASSGGGESDTQYF. The DNA of the CDR3 is TGTGCCAGCAGCGGCGGGGGGGAATCAGATACGCAGTATTTT. Based on the CDR3 plus reference TRBV7-9 and TRBJ2-3, the full variable domain is DTGVSQNPRHKITKRGQNVTFRCDPISEHNRLYWYRQTLGQGPEFLTYFQNEAQLEKSRLLSDRFSAERPKGSFSTLEIQRTEQGDSAMYLCASSGGGESDTQYFGPGTRLTVL.

This clone was counted a few times. J is TRBJ2-3 and V is TRBV7-9; D gene unclear. The CDR3 sequence is 15 residues long. Germline CDR1 reads SEHNR; CDR2 reads FQNEAQ (reference sequence). V lost 8 bases, J lost 2 bases, and 17 bases lay in between. This CDR3 reads CASRPVLVPTDTQYF. CDR3 sequence (DNA): TGTGCCAGCCGCCCGGTCCTAGTACCCACAGATACGCAGTATTTT.

This clone was seen a few times. The V call is TRBV28, the J call TRBJ1-6; 8 nucleotides match TRBD1. Per the germline V gene, CDR1 is MDHEN and CDR2 is SYDVKM. This CDR3 is built from 14 residues. Germline trimming cut 5 bases from V and 10 bases from J; bases unmatched to any gene: 7. This CDR3 is CASSEDRGGSPLHF. DNA for the CDR3: TGTGCCAGCAGTGAAGACAGGGGAGGCTCACCCCTCCACTTT. Full variable domain (outside the CDR3, taken from reference TRBV28 and TRBJ1-6): DVKVTQSSRYLVKRTGEKVFLECVQDMDHENMFWYRQDPGLGLRLIYFSYDVKMKEKGDIPEGYSVSREKKERFSLILESASTNQTSMYLCASSEDRGGSPLHFGNGTRLTVT.

The chain combines TRBV30 with TRBJ1-2; D may be TRBD1 (5 bases). This CDR3 spans 12 amino acids. The ends were cut back, 4 bases at V and 8 bases at J, with 14 bases in the middle. CDR1 and CDR2 from the germline V gene are GTSNPN and SVGIG (reference sequence). The CDR3 is CAWTRQTGGYTF. In DNA, the CDR3 is TGTGCCTGGACCAGACAGACCGGAGGCTACACCTTC. The variable domain in full, completed from reference TRBV30 and TRBJ1-2, reads SQTIHQWPATLVQPVGSPLSLECTVEGTSNPNLYWYRQAAGRGLQLLFYSVGIGQISSEVPQNLSASRPQDRQFILSSKKLLLSDSGFYLCAWTRQTGGYTFGSGTRLTVV.

The chain uses TRBV5-1 and TRBJ1-5, with TRBD1 matching 7 bases. With V trimmed by 8 bases and J by 5 bases, 13 bases remained unmatched. Germline CDR1 SGHRS, CDR2 YFSETQ. The CDR3 consists of 15 residues. The CDR3 DNA is TGCGCCAGAAGGGACAGCCCAAACGGGGATCAGCCCCAGCATTTT. Translated, it gives CARRDSPNGDQPQHF.

The rearrangement links TRBV6-1 to TRBJ2-2, with a possible D match to TRBD1 (6 bases). V shed 1 base and J shed 1 base, with 16 bases lying between them. There are 18 residues in the CDR3. Germline CDR1 and CDR2: MNHNS and SASEGT. CDR3 coding DNA: TGTGCCAGCAGTGAAGGGATCGGCAGGGGTCAGAACACCGGGGAGCTGTTTTTT. It translates to CASSEGIGRGQNTGELFF.

The chain links TRBV11-2 to TRBJ1-2; tentatively, D is TRBD1 (5 bases). The CDR3 sequence is 13 residues long. Trimming cost V 5 bases and J 5 bases, with 12 bases left between them. The germline gives CDR1 SGHAT, CDR2 FQNNGV. CDR3 sequence reads: CASSPSGPYGYTF. The CDR3 DNA is TGTGCCAGCAGCCCATCAGGGCCTTATGGCTACACCTTC.

This chain links TRBV7-9 with TRBJ2-1; 8 bases are shared with TRBD2. V was clipped by 5 bases and J by 8 bases; unmatched bases: 11. The CDR3 loop spans 15 amino acids. In germline, CDR1 is SEHNR, CDR2 FQNEAQ (reference sequence). In DNA, the CDR3 is TGTGCCAGCAGCCTCCGTGGAGCGGGAGTGGATGAGCAGTTCTTC. It translates to CASSLRGAGVDEQFF.

The table lists this clone with a count of one. The CDR3 loop reads CASSDDYTSGRDTQYF. In DNA form, the CDR3 reads TGTGCCAGCAGTGACGATTATACTAGCGGGAGAGATACGCAGTATTTT. The chain uses TRBV2 and TRBJ2-3; 11 bases line up with TRBD2. J lost 5 bases, V lost 3 bases, and 7 bases had no gene match. CDR1 is SNHLY, CDR2 FYNNEI, per germline. There are 16 residues in the CDR3.